This T cell receptor beta chain was recovered during a study of blood T cell repertoires in COVID-19. Overall study context: The cDNA or gDNA used as material had been derived from T cells, B-cell-depleted T cells, or PBMCs.

The method was immunoSEQ multiplex PCR; TCRdb's version includes in-frame clones alone and lacks a portion of them. Of over 200,000 clones listed, around 89% are singletons. The CDR3 runs 14 residues. The V gene's germline CDR1 is LNHDA and CDR2 SQIVND (reference sequence). The V end lost 8 bases, the J end lost 1 base, and 14 bases lay between the germline ends. This clonotype originated in a woman between 40 and 55 years old with acute or convalescent COVID-19. The sequenced material came from peripheral blood. The genes are TRBV19 and TRBJ1-1; tentatively, D is TRBD1 (5 bases). The CDR3 sequence: CASGKKTGNTEAFF. CDR3 DNA: TGTGCCAGTGGGAAAAAAACAGGGAACACTGAAGCTTTCTTT.